The 27 T cell receptor beta chains below come from one sample, sequenced in a study of blood T cell repertoires in COVID-19 (dated by TCRdb to the early 2020s). Preparation of the library involved the immunoSEQ multiplex PCR assay. The clones in this table, taken by TCRdb from immuneACCESS, are in-frame only. Not every clone is retained; where verified, under half of the shortfall comes from an unresolved V gene, and the cause of the rest is unknown. Counted in this sample were about 170,000 clones; roughly 80% of them appeared once. Roughly 13% of the sample lies in the top ten. Sequenced input: peripheral blood. Receptors originate from a man younger than 35 with active or convalescent COVID-19.

V and J are TRBV5-6 and TRBJ2-7; possible D gene TRBD2, 5 bases. Trimming removed 4 bases from V and 5 bases from J, with 10 bases in between. This CDR3 comprises 12 residues. The germline CDR1 and CDR2 sequences are SGHDT and YYEEEE. The CDR3 sequence: CASSPGSHEQYF. The CDR3 region has the DNA TGTGCCAGCAGCCCTGGGAGCCACGAGCAGTACTTC.

V is TRBV2 and J is TRBJ1-5; 9 positions agree with TRBD1. V trimming: 6 bases; J trimming: 6 bases; junction bases outside the gene matches: 6. The CDR3 runs to 14 residues. Germline-derived CDR1 and CDR2 are SNHLY and FYNNEI. The CDR3: CASRKGQGGQPQHF. The CDR3 nucleotides read TGTGCCAGCAGGAAGGGACAGGGAGGTCAGCCCCAGCATTTT.

The J gene is TRBJ2-2, the V gene TRBV11-2; 11 bases line up with TRBD1. The J segment lost 3 bases and the V segment lost 0 bases, leaving 6 bases of the junction unmatched. This CDR3 comprises 18 residues. Germline assignment: CDR1 SGHAT and CDR2 FQNNGV. The CDR3 sequence is CASSLDRGQGAYTGELFF. CDR3 DNA: TGTGCCAGCAGCTTAGATCGCGGACAGGGGGCCTACACCGGGGAGCTGTTTTTT.

The rearrangement links TRBV7-9 to TRBJ1-1; no reliable D call. Germline CDR1 and CDR2: SEHNR and FQNEAQ (reference sequence). V shed 2 bases and J shed 0 bases, with 13 bases lying between them. CDR3 length equals 16 residues. This CDR3 is CASSLRDKRLNTEAFF. The CDR3 coding sequence is TGTGCCAGCAGCTTACGAGACAAACGACTGAACACTGAAGCTTTCTTT.

V and J are TRBV21-1 and TRBJ1-1; TRBD1 is the table's D call, not checked against the DNA. TRBV21-1 counts as a pseudogene. This CDR3 spans 14 amino acids. CDR3 sequence reads: CASSISTDHTEAFF. CDR3 nucleotide sequence: TGTGCCAGCAGCATATCGACAGACCACACTGAAGCTTTCTTT.

The gene calls are TRBV2 and TRBJ1-2; 8 nucleotides line up with TRBD1. This CDR3 is 15 amino acids long. The J segment lost 0 bases and the V segment lost 3 bases, leaving 3 bases of the junction unmatched. Germline assignment: CDR1 SNHLY and CDR2 FYNNEI. CDR3 in DNA: TGTGCCAGCAGTGACCAGGGGGCCCCTAACTATGGCTACACCTTC. Amino acid sequence: CASSDQGAPNYGYTF.

The chain has TRBV15 and TRBJ2-2; tentatively, D is TRBD2 (7 bases). Trimming took 1 base from V and 1 from J, leaving 13 bases between them. The CDR3 is 17 amino acids. CDR1 is LNHNV, CDR2 YYDKDF, per germline (reference sequence). This chain's CDR3 is CATSRGGGGLNTGELFF. The CDR3 DNA follows: TGTGCCACCAGCAGAGGCGGCGGGGGCCTGAACACCGGGGAGCTGTTTTTT.

The chain links TRBV7-2 to TRBJ1-1, with a tentative D call TRBD1 (6 bases). In germline, CDR1 is SGHTA, CDR2 FQGNSA. The ends were cut back, 5 bases at V and 0 bases at J, with 25 bases in the middle. The CDR3 runs to 19 residues. The CDR3 bases are TGTGCCAGCAGCCTAGGACAGCTTTTTAGGGGCCTCATGAACACTGAAGCTTTCTTT. Translated: CASSLGQLFRGLMNTEAFF.

The chain carries TRBV5-8 and TRBJ2-7, with TRBD1 matching over 11 bases. The CDR3 is 13 residues long. CDR1 is SGHTS, CDR2 YDEGEE, per germline. The junction had 4 bases not matched to a gene; V was cut back by 4 bases and J by 7 bases. As DNA, the CDR3 is TGTGCCAGCAGCCTGGACAGGGGGCAAGAGCAGTACTTC. It yields the protein CASSLDRGQEQYF.

The genes are TRBV27 and TRBJ2-7, with TRBD2 identical over 13 bases. The CDR3 is 16 residues long. The trim removed 5 bases at V and 3 bases at J, leaving 7 bases unmatched. The germline V gene encodes CDR1 MNHEY and CDR2 SMNVEV (reference sequence). The CDR3 sequence: CASSPGLAGAYYEQYF. In nucleotides, the CDR3 is TGTGCCAGCAGTCCAGGACTAGCGGGAGCCTACTACGAGCAGTACTTC.

The chain carries TRBV19 and TRBJ1-2, with 10 nucleotides matching TRBD1. CDR3 length: 15 amino acids. The germline gives CDR1 LNHDA, CDR2 SQIVND (reference sequence). The V segment lost 1 base and the J segment 5 bases; nucleotides outside the gene matches: 4. DNA of the CDR3: TGTGCCAGTAGTATAGCCCGGACAGGGGGTTATGGCTACACCTTC. This codes for CASSIARTGGYGYTF.

The rearrangement uses TRBV7-3 and TRBJ2-1; a weak D match, TRBD2 (7 bases). The CDR3 has 19 residues. Germline V lookup: CDR1 SGHTA, CDR2 FQGTGA. The V gene lost 0 bases and the J gene lost 7 bases, with 25 bases spanning the gap. CDR3 region: CASSLTGGRIPILGNEQFF. The CDR3 DNA is TGTGCCAGCAGCTTAACCGGGGGGCGCATTCCAATCTTGGGGAATGAGCAGTTCTTC.

V gene TRBV27 combines with J gene TRBJ2-1; 10 positions match TRBD2. The V segment lost 0 bases and the J segment 7 bases; nucleotides outside the gene matches: 9. Germline CDR1 reads MNHEY; CDR2 reads SMNVEV (reference sequence). The CDR3 has 17 amino acids. CDR3 amino acids: CASSLSDQAGGPNEQFF. DNA for the CDR3: TGTGCCAGCAGTTTATCCGATCAAGCGGGAGGGCCTAATGAGCAGTTCTTC.

V is TRBV7-5 and J is TRBJ2-7; the table names TRBD2, a call not compared with the DNA. TRBV7-5 is classified as a pseudogene. The CDR3 consists of 16 residues. CDR3 bases: TGTGCCAGAAGCTTAATGGGAGGGGCTCAGACCTACGAGCAGTACTTC. Translation: CARSLMGGAQTYEQYF.

This sequence joins TRBV5-1 and TRBJ1-1; a weak D match, TRBD1 (5 bases). V was cut by 1 base and J by 1 base, with 11 bases left in between. Germline CDR1 and CDR2: SGHRS and YFSETQ. This CDR3 region has 15 residues. The CDR3 sequence: CASSLKQVPNTEAFF. The CDR3 DNA reads TGCGCCAGCAGCTTGAAACAGGTTCCGAACACTGAAGCTTTCTTT.

The chain carries TRBV5-1 and TRBJ2-5; 8 bases are a match to TRBD2. This CDR3 has 16 amino acids. Germline values: CDR1 SGHRS, CDR2 YFSETQ. Trimming removed 0 bases from V and 2 bases from J; junction bases left unmatched: 6. CDR3 amino acids: CASSLGLAGLQETQYF. CDR3 nucleotide sequence: TGCGCCAGCAGCTTGGGTCTAGCGGGCCTACAAGAGACCCAGTACTTC.

The CDR3 coding sequence is TGTGCCAGCAGCATGGACAGGGGTTTGGACGAGCAGTACTTC. Amino acids: CASSMDRGLDEQYF. The chain employs TRBV2 and TRBJ2-7; 9 positions match TRBD1. This CDR3 contains 14 residues. Germline lookup yields CDR1 SNHLY and CDR2 FYNNEI. V lost 6 bases, J lost 5 bases, and 8 bases stayed unmatched.

The chain has TRBV5-6 and TRBJ2-1, with 10 bases identical to TRBD2. This CDR3 spans 12 amino acids. The J segment lost 14 bases and the V segment lost 2 bases, leaving 4 bases of the junction unmatched. Germline CDR1 is SGHDT and CDR2 is YYEEEE. This chain's CDR3 is CASSLAGGPKFF. As DNA, the CDR3 is TGTGCCAGCAGCTTAGCGGGGGGGCCGAAGTTCTTC. The full variable domain, with the rest looked up from reference TRBV5-6 and TRBJ2-1, is DAGVTQSPTHLIKTRGQQVTLRCSPKSGHDTVSWYQQALGQGPQFIFQYYEEEERQRGNFPDRFSGHQFPNYSSELNVNALLLGDSALYLCASSLAGGPKFFGPGTRLTVL.

The chain combines TRBV5-1 with TRBJ1-3; D gene unclear. Germline loops: CDR1 SGHRS, CDR2 YFSETQ. The CDR3 covers 15 residues. With 2 bases removed from V and 0 bases from J, the gap between germline ends came to 9 bases. CDR3 residues: CASSLNTDSGNTIYF. CDR3 DNA: TGCGCCAGCAGCTTAAATACAGACTCTGGAAACACCATATATTTT.

The rearrangement joins TRBV5-1 to TRBJ2-1; D may be TRBD2 (5 bases). The V gene lost 3 bases and the J gene lost 10 bases, with 14 bases spanning the gap. The CDR3 extends over 13 amino acids. The germline V gene has CDR1 SGHRS and CDR2 YFSETQ. CDR3 amino acids: CASSSEGAWEQFF. CDR3 DNA: TGCGCCAGCAGCTCCGAGGGAGCCTGGGAGCAGTTCTTC. The full variable domain, with the rest looked up from reference TRBV5-1 and TRBJ2-1, is KAGVTQTPRYLIKTRGQQVTLSCSPISGHRSVSWYQQTPGQGLQFLFEYFSETQRNKGNFPGRFSGRQFSNSRSEMNVSTLELGDSALYLCASSSEGAWEQFFGPGTRLTVL.

The chain is built from TRBV11-2 and TRBJ1-1, with TRBD1 identical over 8 bases. Losses at the gene ends were 5 bases for V and 4 bases for J; bases not matched to a gene: 6. Per germline, CDR1 SGHAT and CDR2 FQNNGV. This CDR3 has 14 amino acids. CDR3 sequence reads: CASSIDRGVTEAFF. CDR3 DNA: TGTGCCAGCAGCATCGACAGGGGCGTCACTGAAGCTTTCTTT.

The chain combines TRBV7-2 with TRBJ2-7, with TRBD2 matching over 12 bases. Unmatched junction bases numbered 3, after V lost 2 bases and J lost 4 bases. This CDR3 contains 15 residues. CDR1 is SGHTA and CDR2 is FQGNSA in the germline V gene. Written as DNA, the CDR3 is TGTGCCAGCAGCTTATGGACTAGCGGGAATTACGAGCAGTACTTC. Translating it yields CASSLWTSGNYEQYF.

This sequence joins TRBV7-2 and TRBJ1-2; D is unresolved. V lost 7 bases to trimming and J lost 4 bases, with 10 bases between them. This CDR3 comprises 12 residues. Germline CDR1 is SGHTA and CDR2 is FQGNSA. DNA of the CDR3: TGTGCCAGCACGCGGGATAGCTATGGCTACACCTTC. This encodes CASTRDSYGYTF.

The chain combines TRBV5-1 with TRBJ1-1, with TRBD1 matching over 8 bases. The ends lost 1 base at V and 4 bases at J; junction bases unmatched: 12. Germline-derived CDR1 and CDR2 are SGHRS and YFSETQ. The CDR3 has 17 amino acids. CDR3 nucleotides: TGCGCCAGCAGCTTGCGGCCAGGGGGCGAGAGGCCCACTGAAGCTTTCTTT. Protein product: CASSLRPGGERPTEAFF.

The CDR3 here is CASSPLGGVETYEQYF. The CDR3, as DNA: TGTGCCAGCTCACCACTTGGGGGCGTGGAAACCTACGAGCAGTACTTC. This sequence joins TRBV18 and TRBJ2-7; TRBD1 might be the D (6 bases). Germline CDR1 KGHSH, CDR2 LQKENI. Trimming cost V 1 base and J 2 bases, with 15 bases left between them. This CDR3 is 16 amino acids long.

This clone was seen only a few times. In nucleotides, the CDR3 is TGTGCCAGCAGTTTACAGGGTTTTATTAGGAATCAGCCCCAGCATTTT. Translating it yields CASSLQGFIRNQPQHF. The V gene is TRBV27, the J gene TRBJ1-5; tentatively, D is TRBD1 (5 bases). The V and J ends lost 2 bases and 4 bases respectively, with 15 bases between them. The CDR3 extends over 16 amino acids. The germline V gene has CDR1 MNHEY and CDR2 SMNVEV (reference sequence).

This clone is categorized as medium-sized. The chain recombines TRBV27 with TRBJ2-7, with D perhaps matching TRBD1 (7 bases). The germline V gene encodes CDR1 MNHEY and CDR2 SMNVEV (reference sequence). The CDR3 runs to 14 residues. V was shortened by 3 bases and J by 5 bases, with 14 bases between the two germline ends. The CDR3 region is CASSLGGQQNEQYF. The CDR3 DNA reads as TGTGCCAGCAGTTTGGGGGGACAGCAAAACGAGCAGTACTTC.